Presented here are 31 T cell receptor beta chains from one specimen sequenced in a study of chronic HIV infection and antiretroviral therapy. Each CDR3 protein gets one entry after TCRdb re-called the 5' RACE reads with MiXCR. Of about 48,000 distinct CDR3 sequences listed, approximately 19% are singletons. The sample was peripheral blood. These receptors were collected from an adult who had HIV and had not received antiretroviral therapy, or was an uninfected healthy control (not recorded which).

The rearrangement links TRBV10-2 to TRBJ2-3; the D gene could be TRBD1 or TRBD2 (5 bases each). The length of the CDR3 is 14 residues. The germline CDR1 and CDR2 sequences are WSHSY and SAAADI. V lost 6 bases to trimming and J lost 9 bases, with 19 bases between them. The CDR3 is CASREVAGSITQYF. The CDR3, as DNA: TGCGCCAGCAGGGAGGTGGCAGGGTCCATAACGCAGTATTTT.

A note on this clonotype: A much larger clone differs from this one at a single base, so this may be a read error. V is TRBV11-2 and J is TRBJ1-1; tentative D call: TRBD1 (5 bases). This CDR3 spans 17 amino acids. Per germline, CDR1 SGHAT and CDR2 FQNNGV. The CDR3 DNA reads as TGTGCCAGCAGCTTAGTCCCCACAAGAGGGGCCAGAACTGAAGCTTACTTT. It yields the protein CASSLVPTRGARTEAYF.

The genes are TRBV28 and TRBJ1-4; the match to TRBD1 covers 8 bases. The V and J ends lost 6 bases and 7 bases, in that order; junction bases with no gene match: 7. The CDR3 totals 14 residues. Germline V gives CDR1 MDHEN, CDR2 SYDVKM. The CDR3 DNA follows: TGTGCCAGCAGCAGGACAGGGCGGGGTGAAAAACTGTTTTTT. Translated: CASSRTGRGEKLFF.

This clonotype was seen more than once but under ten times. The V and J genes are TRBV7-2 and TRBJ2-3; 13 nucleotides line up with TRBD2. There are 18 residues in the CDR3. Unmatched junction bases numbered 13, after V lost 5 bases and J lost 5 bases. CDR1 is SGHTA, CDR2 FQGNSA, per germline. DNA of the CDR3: TGTGCCAGCAGCCTAAGATCCGGACTAGCGGGAGCAAAAGATACGCAGTATTTT. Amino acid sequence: CASSLRSGLAGAKDTQYF.

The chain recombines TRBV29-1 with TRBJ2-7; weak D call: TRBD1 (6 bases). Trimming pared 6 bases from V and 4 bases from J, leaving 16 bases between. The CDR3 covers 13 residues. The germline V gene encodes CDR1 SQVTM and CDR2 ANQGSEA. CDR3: CSVWGLAKYEQYF. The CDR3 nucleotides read TGCAGCGTGTGGGGGCTTGCGAAGTACGAGCAGTACTTC.

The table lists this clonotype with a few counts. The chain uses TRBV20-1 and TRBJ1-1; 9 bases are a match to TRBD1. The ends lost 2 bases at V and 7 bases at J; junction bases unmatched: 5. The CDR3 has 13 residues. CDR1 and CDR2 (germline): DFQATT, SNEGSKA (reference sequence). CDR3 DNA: TGCAGTGCTAGATGGGACAGGGCCTTTGAAGCTTTCTTT. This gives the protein CSARWDRAFEAFF.

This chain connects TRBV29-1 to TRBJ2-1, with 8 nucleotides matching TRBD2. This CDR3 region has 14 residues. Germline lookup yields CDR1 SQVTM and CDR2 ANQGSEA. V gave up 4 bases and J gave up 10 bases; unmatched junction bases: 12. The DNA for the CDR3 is TGCAGCGTTGGTGGAGACGGGAGGGCGAGGGAGCAGTTCTTC. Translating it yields CSVGGDGRAREQFF.

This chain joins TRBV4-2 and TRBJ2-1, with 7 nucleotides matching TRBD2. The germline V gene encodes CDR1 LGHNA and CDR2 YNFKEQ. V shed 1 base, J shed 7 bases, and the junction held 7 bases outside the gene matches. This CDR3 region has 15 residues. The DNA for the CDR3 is TGTGCCAGCAGCCAAGCGGCGGGAGTGGGGAATGAGCAGTTCTTC. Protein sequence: CASSQAAGVGNEQFF.

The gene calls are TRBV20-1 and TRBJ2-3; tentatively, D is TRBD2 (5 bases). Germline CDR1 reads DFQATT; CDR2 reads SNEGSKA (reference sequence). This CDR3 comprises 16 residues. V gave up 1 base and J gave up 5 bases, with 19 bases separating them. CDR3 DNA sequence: TGCAGTGCTAGAGCTATTCGAAGTGGGAGTCTAGATACGCAGTATTTT. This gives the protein CSARAIRSGSLDTQYF.

The CDR3 protein is CASSQGLAGVGEQYF. Here the CDR3 DNA reads TGCGCCAGCAGCCAAGGACTAGCGGGAGTCGGGGAGCAGTACTTC. J is TRBJ2-7 and V is TRBV4-1; the match to TRBD2 covers 12 bases. Germline CDR1 and CDR2: MGHRA and YSYEKL. V lost 1 base, J lost 7 bases, and 5 bases stayed unmatched. The CDR3 is 15 residues long.

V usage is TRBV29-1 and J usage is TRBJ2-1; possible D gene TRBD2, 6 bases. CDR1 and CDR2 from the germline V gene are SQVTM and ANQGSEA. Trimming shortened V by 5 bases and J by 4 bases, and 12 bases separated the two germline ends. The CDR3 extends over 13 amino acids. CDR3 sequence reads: CSVRGSGYNEQFF. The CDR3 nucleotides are TGCAGCGTTCGGGGGAGCGGTTACAATGAGCAGTTCTTC.

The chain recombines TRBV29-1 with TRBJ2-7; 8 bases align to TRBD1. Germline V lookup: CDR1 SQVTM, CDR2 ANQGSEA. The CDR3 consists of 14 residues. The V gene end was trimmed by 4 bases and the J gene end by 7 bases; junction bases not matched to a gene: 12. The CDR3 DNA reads TGCAGCGTTGGAGACAGGGGAACCCCATGGGAGCAGTACTTC. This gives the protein CSVGDRGTPWEQYF.

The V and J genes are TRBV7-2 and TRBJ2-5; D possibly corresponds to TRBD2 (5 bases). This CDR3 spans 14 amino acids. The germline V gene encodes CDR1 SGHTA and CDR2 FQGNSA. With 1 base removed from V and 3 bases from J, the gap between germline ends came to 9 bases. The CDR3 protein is CASSLGGLKETQYF. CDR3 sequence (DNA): TGTGCCAGCAGCTTAGGCGGACTCAAAGAGACCCAGTACTTC. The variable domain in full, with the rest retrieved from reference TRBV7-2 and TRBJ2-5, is GAGVSQSPSNKVTEKGKDVELRCDPISGHTALYWYRQSLGQGLEFLIYFQGNSAPDKSGLPSDRFSAERTGGSVSTLTIQRTQQEDSAVYLCASSLGGLKETQYFGPGTRLLVL.

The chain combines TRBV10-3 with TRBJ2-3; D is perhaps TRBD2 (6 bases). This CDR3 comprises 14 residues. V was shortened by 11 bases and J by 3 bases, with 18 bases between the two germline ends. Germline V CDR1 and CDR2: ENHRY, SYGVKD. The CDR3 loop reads CAVRGLEGTDTQYF. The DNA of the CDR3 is TGTGCCGTACGGGGACTGGAAGGAACAGATACGCAGTATTTT.

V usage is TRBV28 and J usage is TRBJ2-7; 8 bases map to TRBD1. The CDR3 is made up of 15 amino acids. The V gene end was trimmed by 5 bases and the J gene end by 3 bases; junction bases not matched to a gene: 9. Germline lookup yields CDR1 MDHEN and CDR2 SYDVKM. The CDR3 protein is CASSGTGLSHYEQYF. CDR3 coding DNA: TGTGCCAGCAGTGGGACAGGACTATCCCACTACGAGCAGTACTTC.

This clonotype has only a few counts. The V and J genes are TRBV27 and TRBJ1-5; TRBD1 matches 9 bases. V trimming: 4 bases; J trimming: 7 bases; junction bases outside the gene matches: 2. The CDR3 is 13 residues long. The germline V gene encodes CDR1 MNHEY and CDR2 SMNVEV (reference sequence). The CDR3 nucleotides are TGTGCCAGCAGTTGGGACAGGGACCAGCCCCAGCATTTT. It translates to CASSWDRDQPQHF.

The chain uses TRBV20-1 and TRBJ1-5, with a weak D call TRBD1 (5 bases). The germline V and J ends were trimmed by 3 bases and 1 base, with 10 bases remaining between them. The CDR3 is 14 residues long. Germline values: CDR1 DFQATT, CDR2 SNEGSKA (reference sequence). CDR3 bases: TGCAGTGCTAGCGGAGGGGTCAGCAATCAGCCCCAGCATTTT. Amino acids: CSASGGVSNQPQHF.

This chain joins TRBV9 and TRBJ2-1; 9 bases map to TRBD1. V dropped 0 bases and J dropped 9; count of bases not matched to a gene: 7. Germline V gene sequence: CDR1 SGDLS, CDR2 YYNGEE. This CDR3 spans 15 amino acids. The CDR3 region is CASSVEGQGTSEQFF. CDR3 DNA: TGTGCCAGCAGCGTAGAGGGACAGGGAACAAGTGAGCAGTTCTTC. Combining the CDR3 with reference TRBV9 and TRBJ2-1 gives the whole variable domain DSGVTQTPKHLITATGQRVTLRCSPRSGDLSVYWYQQSLDQGLQFLIQYYNGEERAKGNILERFSAQQFPDLHSELNLSSLELGDSALYFCASSVEGQGTSEQFFGPGTRLTVL.

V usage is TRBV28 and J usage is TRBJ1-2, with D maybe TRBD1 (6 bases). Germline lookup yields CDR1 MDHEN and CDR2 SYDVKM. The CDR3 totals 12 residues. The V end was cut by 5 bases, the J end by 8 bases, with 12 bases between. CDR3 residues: CASSNRVGGYTF. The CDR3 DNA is TGTGCCAGCAGTAACAGGGTCGGAGGCTACACCTTC.

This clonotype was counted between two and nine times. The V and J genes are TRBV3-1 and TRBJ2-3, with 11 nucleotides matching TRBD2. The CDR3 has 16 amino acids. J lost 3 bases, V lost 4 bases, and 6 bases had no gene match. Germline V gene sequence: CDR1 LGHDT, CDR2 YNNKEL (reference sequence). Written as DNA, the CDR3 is TGTGCCAGCAGCCTTTTGGCTAGCGGGAGGACAGATACGCAGTATTTT. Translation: CASSLLASGRTDTQYF.

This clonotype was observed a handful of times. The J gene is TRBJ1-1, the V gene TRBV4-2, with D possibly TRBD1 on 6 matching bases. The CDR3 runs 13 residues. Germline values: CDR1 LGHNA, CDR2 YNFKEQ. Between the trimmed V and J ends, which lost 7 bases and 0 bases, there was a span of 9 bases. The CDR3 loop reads CASKGEMNTEAFF. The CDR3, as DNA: TGTGCCAGCAAGGGGGAGATGAACACTGAAGCTTTCTTT.

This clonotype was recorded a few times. In DNA form, the CDR3 reads TGCAGCGCTACGACAGCCTACGAGCAGTACTTC. As protein: CSATTAYEQYF. The rearrangement uses TRBV29-1 and TRBJ2-7, with D possibly being TRBD1 (5 bases). Germline assignment: CDR1 SQVTM and CDR2 ANQGSEA. Trimming took 7 bases from V and 2 from J, leaving 9 bases between them. The CDR3 has 11 residues.

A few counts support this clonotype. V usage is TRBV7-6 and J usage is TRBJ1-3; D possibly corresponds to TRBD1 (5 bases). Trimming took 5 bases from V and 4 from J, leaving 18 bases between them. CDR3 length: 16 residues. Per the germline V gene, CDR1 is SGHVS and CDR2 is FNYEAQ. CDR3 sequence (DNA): TGTGCCAGCAGCCCCCCTGGCAGGGTCGCGGGAAACACCATATATTTT. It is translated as CASSPPGRVAGNTIYF. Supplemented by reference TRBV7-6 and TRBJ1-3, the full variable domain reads GAGVSQSPRYKVTKRGQDVALRCDPISGHVSLYWYRQALGQGPEFLTYFNYEAQQDKSGLPNDRFSAERPEGSISTLTIQRTEQRDSAMYRCASSPPGRVAGNTIYFGEGSWLTVV.

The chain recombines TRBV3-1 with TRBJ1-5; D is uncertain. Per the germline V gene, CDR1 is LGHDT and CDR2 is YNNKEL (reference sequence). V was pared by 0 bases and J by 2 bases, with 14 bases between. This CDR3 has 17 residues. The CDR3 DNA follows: TGTGCCAGCAGCCAAGATAGGGCGGGAGTTGGCAATCAGCCCCAGCATTTT. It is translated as CASSQDRAGVGNQPQHF.

CDR3 in amino acids: CAIRESGNTEAFF. The CDR3 coding sequence is TGTGCCATCAGGGAATCCGGGAACACTGAAGCTTTCTTT. The V gene is TRBV10-3, the J gene TRBJ1-1; no reliable D call. This CDR3 has 13 residues. The germline V gene encodes CDR1 ENHRY and CDR2 SYGVKD. The V end was cut by 6 bases, the J end by 1 base, with 9 bases between.

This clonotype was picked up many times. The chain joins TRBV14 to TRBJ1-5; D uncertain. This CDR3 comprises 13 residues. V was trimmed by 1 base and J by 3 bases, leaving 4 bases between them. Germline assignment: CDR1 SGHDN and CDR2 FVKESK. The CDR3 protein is CASSQGINQPQHF. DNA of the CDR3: TGTGCCAGCAGCCAAGGCATCAATCAGCCCCAGCATTTT.

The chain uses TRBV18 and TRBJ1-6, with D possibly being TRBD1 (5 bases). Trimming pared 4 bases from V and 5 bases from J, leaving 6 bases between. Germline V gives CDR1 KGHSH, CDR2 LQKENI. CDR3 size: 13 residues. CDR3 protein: CASSRGNNSPLHF. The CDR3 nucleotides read TGTGCCAGCTCACGGGGGAATAATTCACCCCTCCACTTT.

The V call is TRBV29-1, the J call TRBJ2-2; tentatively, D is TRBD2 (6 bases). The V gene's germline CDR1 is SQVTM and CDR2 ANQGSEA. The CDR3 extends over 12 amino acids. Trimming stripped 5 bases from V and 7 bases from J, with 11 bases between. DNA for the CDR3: TGCAGCGTTCGGGGGTACAACGGGGAGCTGTTTTTT. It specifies CSVRGYNGELFF.

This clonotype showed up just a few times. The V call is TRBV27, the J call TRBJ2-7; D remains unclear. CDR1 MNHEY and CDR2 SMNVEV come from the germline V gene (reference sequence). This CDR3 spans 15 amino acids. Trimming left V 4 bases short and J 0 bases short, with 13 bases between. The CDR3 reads CASSSPRLSSYEQYF. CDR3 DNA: TGTGCCAGCAGTTCGCCCAGGTTAAGCTCCTACGAGCAGTACTTC.

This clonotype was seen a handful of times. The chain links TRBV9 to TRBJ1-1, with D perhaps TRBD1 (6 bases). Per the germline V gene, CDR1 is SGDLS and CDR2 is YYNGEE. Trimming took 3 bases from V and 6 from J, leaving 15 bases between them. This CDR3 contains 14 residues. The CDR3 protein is CASSGGGSTPEAFF. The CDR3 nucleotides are TGTGCCAGCAGCGGAGGGGGGTCTACCCCTGAAGCTTTCTTT.

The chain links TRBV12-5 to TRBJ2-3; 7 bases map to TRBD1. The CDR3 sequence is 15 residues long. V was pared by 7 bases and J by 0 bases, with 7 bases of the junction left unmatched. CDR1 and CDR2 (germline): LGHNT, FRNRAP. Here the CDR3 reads CASASDRPSTDTQYF. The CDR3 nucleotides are TGTGCTAGTGCCTCGGACAGGCCGAGCACAGATACGCAGTATTTT.